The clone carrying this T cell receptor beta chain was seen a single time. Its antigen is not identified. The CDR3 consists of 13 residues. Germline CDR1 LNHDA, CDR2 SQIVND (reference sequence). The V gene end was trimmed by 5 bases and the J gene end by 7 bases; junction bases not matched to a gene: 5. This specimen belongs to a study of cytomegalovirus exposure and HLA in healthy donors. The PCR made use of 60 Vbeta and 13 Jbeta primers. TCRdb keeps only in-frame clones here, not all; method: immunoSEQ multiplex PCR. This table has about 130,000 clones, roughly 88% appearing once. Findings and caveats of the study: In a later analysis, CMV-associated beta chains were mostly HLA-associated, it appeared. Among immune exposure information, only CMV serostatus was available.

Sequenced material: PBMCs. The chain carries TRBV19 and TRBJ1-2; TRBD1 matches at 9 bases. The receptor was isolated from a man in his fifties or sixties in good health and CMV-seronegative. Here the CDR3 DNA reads TGTGCCAGTAGTGACGGGACAGGGATTGGCTACACCTTC. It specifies CASSDGTGIGYTF.